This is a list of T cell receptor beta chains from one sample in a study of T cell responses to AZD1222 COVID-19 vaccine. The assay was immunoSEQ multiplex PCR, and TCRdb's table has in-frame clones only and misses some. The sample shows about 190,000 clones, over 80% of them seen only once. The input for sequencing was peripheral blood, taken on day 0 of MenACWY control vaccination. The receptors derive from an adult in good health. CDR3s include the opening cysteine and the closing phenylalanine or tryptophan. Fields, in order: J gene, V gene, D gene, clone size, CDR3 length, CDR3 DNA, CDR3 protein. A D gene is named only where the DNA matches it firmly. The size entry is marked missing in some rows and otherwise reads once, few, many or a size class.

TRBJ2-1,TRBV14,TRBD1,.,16,TGTGCCAGCAGCCAACAGGGGGTTAGATCCTACAATGAGCAGTTCTTC,CASSQQGVRSYNEQFF
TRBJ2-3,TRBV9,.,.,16,TGTGCCAGCAGCGTAGCTTTGTTAAGTAGCACAGATACGCAGTATTTT,CASSVALLSSTDTQYF
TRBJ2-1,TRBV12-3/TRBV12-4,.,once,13,TGTGCCAGCAGGACGGGACTGGCCAATGAGCAGTTCTTC,CASRTGLANEQFF
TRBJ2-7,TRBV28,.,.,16,TGTGCCAGCAGTTTATCCCCAGGCGGACCCCGATACGAGCAGTACTTC,CASSLSPGGPRYEQYF
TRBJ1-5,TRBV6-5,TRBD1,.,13,TGTGCCAGCAGCCTGACAGGGGATCAGCCCCAGCATTTT,CASSLTGDQPQHF
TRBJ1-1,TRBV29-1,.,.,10,TGCAGCGTAGTGAACACTGAAGCTTTCTTT,CSVVNTEAFF
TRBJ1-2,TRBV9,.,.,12,TGTGCCAGCAGCGTACTCGATGGAGGCTACACCTTC,CASSVLDGGYTF
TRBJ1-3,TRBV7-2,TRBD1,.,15,TGTGCCAGCAGCTCTAACACAGGGGGAGGAAACACCATATATTTT,CASSSNTGGGNTIYF
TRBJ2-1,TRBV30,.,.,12,TGTGCCTGGAGAGGGACCCCTTTTGGGCAGTTCTTC,CAWRGTPFGQFF
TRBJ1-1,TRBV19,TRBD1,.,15,TGTGCCAGTAGTAGGTCCTTAGGGCAGGGGGCTGAAGCTTTCTTT,CASSRSLGQGAEAFF